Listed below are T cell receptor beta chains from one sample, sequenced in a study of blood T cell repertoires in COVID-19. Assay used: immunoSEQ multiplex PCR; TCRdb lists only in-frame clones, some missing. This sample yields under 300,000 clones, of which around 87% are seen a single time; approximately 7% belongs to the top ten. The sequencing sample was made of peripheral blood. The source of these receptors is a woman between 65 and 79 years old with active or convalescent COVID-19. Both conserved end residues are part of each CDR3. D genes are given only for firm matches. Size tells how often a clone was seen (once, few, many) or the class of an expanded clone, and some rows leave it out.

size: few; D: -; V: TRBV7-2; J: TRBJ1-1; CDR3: CASSLQGLNTEAFF; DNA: TGTGCCAGCAGCTTACAGGGTCTTAACACTGAAGCTTTCTTT
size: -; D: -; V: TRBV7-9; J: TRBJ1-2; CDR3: CASSADRSSYTF; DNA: TGTGCCAGCAGCGCAGACAGAAGTAGCTACACCTTC
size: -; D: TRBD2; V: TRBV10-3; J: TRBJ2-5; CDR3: CASTGEGQETQYF; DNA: TGTGCCAGCACCGGGGAGGGGCAAGAGACCCAGTACTTC
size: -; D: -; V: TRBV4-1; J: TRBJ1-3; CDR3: CASSQVRGLEGNTIYF; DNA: TGCGCCAGCAGCCAAGTGAGGGGACTTGAGGGAAACACCATATATTTT
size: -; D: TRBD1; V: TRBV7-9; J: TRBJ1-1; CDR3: CASTEQGTEDTEAFF; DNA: TGTGCCAGCACCGAACAGGGGACGGAGGACACTGAAGCTTTCTTT
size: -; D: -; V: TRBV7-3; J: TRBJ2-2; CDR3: CASSVQPGELFF; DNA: TGTGCCAGCAGCGTACAGCCCGGGGAGCTGTTTTTT
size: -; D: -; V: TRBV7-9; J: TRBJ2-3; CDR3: CASSVLLSWGEDMQYF; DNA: TGTGCCAGCAGCGTACTGCTTAGTTGGGGCGAGGATATGCAGTATTTT
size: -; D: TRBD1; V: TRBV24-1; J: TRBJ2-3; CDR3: CATSETTGASTDTQYF; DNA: TGTGCCACCAGTGAGACGACAGGGGCTAGCACAGATACGCAGTATTTT
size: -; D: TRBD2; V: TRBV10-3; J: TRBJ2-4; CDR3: CAISGIDKVGRNIQYF; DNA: TGTGCCATCAGTGGAATAGATAAGGTCGGGAGGAACATTCAGTACTTC
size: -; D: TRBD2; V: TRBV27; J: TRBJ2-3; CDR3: CASSLYARTGTRVGDTQYF; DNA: TGTGCCAGCAGTTTATATGCGCGGACCGGGACTAGGGTCGGGGATACGCAGTATTTT
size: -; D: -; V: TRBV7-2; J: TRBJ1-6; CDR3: CASSPQGSGALHF; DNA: TGTGCCAGCAGCCCCCAGGGCTCAGGGGCTCTCCACTTT
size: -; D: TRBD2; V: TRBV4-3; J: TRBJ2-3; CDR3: CASSQDSGGFTDTQYF; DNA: TGCGCCAGCAGCCAAGACTCCGGGGGGTTCACAGATACGCAGTATTTT
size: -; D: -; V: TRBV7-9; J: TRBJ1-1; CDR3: CAGSRVDRNTEAFF; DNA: TGTGCCGGCAGCCGGGTAGATCGGAACACTGAAGCTTTCTTT
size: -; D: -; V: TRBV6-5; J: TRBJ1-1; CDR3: CASTWQEAFF; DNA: TGTGCCAGCACCTGGCAGGAAGCTTTCTTT
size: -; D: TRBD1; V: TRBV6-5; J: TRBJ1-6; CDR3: CASRPGTGNSPLHF; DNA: TGTGCCAGCAGGCCCGGGACAGGCAATTCACCCCTCCACTTT
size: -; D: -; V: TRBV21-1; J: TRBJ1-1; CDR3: CASSKAGGPGTEAFF; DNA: TGTGCCAGCAGCAAAGCAGGGGGTCCCGGCACTGAAGCTTTCTTT
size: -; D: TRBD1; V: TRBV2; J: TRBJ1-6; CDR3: CASRDREAGLTSPLHF; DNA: TGTGCCAGCAGGGACAGGGAGGCGGGTTTAACTTCACCCCTCCACTTT
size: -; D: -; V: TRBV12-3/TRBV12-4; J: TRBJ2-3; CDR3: CASMEGADTQYF; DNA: TGTGCCAGCATGGAAGGGGCAGATACGCAGTATTTT
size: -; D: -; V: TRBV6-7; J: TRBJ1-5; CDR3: CASSLPDGGNQPQHF; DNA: TGTGCCAGCAGCCTCCCCGACGGAGGGAATCAGCCCCAGCATTTT
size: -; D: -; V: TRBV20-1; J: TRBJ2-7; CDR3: CSAMDSYEQYF; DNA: TGCAGTGCTATGGACAGCTACGAGCAGTACTTC
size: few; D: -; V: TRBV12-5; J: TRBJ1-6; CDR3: CASGRELPPLHF; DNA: TGTGCTAGTGGGAGGGAGTTACCACCCCTCCACTTT
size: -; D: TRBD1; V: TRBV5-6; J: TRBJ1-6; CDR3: CASSLGGQGPTSPLHF; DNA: TGTGCCAGCAGCTTGGGTGGACAGGGGCCAACGTCACCCCTCCACTTT
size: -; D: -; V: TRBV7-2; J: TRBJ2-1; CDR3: CASSLERQIEQFF; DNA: TGTGCCAGCAGCTTAGAGAGACAAATCGAGCAGTTCTTC
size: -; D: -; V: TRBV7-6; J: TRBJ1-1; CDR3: CASSLTTGMNTEAFF; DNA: TGTGCCAGCAGCTTAACGACGGGGATGAACACTGAAGCTTTCTTT
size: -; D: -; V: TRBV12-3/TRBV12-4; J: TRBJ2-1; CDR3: CASSSTYNEQFF; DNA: TGTGCCAGCAGTTCTACCTACAATGAGCAGTTCTTC
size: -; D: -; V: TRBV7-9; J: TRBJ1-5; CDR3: CASSPPGGNNQPQHF; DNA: TGTGCCAGCAGCCCCCCCGGCGGGAACAATCAGCCCCAGCATTTT
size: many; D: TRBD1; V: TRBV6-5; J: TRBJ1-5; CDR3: CASSGQGSGNQPQHF; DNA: TGTGCCAGCAGCGGACAGGGATCGGGCAATCAGCCCCAGCATTTT
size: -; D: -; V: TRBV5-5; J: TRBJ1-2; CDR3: CASSPWERAYGYTF; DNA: TGTGCCAGCAGTCCCTGGGAGCGTGCCTATGGCTACACCTTC
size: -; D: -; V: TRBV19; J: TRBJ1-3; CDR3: CASRAGVRYSGNTIYF; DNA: TGTGCCAGTAGGGCCGGGGTAAGGTACTCTGGAAACACCATATATTTT
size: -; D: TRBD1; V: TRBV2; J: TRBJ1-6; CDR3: CASFRDRGNSPLHF; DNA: TGTGCCAGCTTCCGCGACAGGGGAAATTCACCCCTCCACTTT
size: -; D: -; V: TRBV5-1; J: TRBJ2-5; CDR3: CASSSSGNEETQYF; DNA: TGCGCCAGCAGCAGTTCGGGGAACGAAGAGACCCAGTACTTC
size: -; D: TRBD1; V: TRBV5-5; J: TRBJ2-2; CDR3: CASSLGQAIGELFF; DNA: TGTGCCAGCAGCTTAGGACAGGCCATCGGGGAGCTGTTTTTT
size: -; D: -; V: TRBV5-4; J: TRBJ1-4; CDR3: CASSLALPGSNEKLFF; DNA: TGTGCCAGCAGCCTCGCACTTCCCGGGAGTAATGAAAAACTGTTTTTT
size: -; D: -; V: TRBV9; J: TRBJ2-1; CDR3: CASGGSSYNEQFF; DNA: TGTGCCAGCGGGGGGAGCTCCTACAATGAGCAGTTCTTC
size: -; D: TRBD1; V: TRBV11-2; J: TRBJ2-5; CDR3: CASSVGTGDSETQYF; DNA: TGTGCCAGCAGCGTCGGGACAGGGGATTCAGAGACCCAGTACTTC
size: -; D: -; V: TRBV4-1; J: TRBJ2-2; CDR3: CASSQQTNTGELFF; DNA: TGCGCCAGCAGCCAACAGACAAACACCGGGGAGCTGTTTTTT
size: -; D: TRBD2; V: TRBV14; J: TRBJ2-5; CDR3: CASSYLAGNVQETQYF; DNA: TGTGCCAGCAGCTACCTAGCGGGGAACGTTCAAGAGACCCAGTACTTC
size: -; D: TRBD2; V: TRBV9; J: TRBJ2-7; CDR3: CASSVGAGGSYEQYF; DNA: TGTGCCAGCAGCGTAGGGGCGGGGGGCTCCTACGAGCAGTACTTC
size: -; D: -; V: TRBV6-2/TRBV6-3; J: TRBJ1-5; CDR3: CASSRRADSNQPQHF; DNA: TGTGCCAGCAGCCGGCGGGCAGATAGCAATCAGCCCCAGCATTTT
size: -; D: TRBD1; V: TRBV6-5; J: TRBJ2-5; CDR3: CASRKRQGGETQYF; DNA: TGTGCCAGCAGGAAGCGACAGGGGGGAGAGACCCAGTACTTC
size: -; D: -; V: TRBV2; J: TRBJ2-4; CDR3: CASGPIAKNIQYF; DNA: TGTGCCAGCGGCCCCATAGCCAAAAACATTCAGTACTTC
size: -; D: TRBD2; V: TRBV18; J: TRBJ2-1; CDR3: CASSPTGGNEQFF; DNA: TGTGCCAGCTCACCAACGGGGGGGAATGAGCAGTTCTTC
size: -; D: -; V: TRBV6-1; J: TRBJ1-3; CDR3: CASSEANRGSGNTIYF; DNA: TGTGCCAGCAGTGAAGCCAATCGGGGCTCTGGAAACACCATATATTTT
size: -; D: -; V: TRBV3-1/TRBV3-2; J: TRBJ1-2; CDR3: CASSQTRGEKYGYTF; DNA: TGTGCCAGCAGCCAAACCAGGGGAGAAAAGTATGGCTACACCTTC
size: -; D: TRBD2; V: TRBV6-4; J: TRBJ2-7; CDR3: CASSRTSGGLGEQYF; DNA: TGTGCCAGCAGCCGCACTAGCGGGGGTTTGGGCGAGCAGTACTTC
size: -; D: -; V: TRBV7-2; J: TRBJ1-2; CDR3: CASSLDPGSYGYTF; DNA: TGTGCCAGCAGCTTAGATCCGGGGTCCTATGGCTACACCTTC
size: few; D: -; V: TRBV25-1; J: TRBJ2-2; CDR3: CASTGLPQGSTGELFF; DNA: TGTGCCAGCACCGGCCTCCCCCAGGGGAGCACCGGGGAGCTGTTTTTT
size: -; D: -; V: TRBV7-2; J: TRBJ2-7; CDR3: CASRIMQGSSYEQYF; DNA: TGTGCCAGCAGAATAATGCAGGGGAGCTCCTACGAGCAGTACTTC
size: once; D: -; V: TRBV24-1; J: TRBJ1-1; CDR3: CATSDERFEAFF; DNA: TGTGCCACCAGTGATGAGCGTTTTGAAGCTTTCTTT
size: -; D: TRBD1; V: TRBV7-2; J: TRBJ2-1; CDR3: CASSLLGQTSNEQFF; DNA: TGTGCCAGCAGCTTATTGGGACAGACTTCCAATGAGCAGTTCTTC
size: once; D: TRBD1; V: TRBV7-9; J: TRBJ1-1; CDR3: CASSFTRTGSEAFF; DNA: TGTGCCAGCAGCTTTACAAGGACAGGCTCGGAAGCTTTCTTT
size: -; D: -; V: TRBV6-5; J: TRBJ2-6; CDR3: CASNPGGANVLTF; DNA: TGTGCCAGCAATCCGGGAGGGGCCAACGTCCTGACTTTC
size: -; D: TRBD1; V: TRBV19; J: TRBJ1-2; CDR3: CASSRVRGGDGYTF; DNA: TGTGCCAGCTCCAGGGTCCGAGGGGGCGATGGCTACACCTTC
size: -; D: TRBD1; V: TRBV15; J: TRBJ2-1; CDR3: CATSRAGTGDNEQFF; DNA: TGTGCCACCAGCAGAGCCGGGACAGGGGACAATGAGCAGTTCTTC
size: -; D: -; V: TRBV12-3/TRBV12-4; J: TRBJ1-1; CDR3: CASSPNRDTEAFF; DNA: TGTGCCAGCAGCCCCAACAGGGACACTGAAGCTTTCTTT
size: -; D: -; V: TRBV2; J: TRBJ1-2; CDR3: CASSEDSPRGGYTF; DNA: TGTGCCAGCAGTGAAGACTCCCCCAGGGGCGGCTACACCTTC
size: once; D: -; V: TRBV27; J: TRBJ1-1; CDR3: CASSLSAGRAFF; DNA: TGTGCCAGCAGTTTATCGGCGGGACGAGCTTTCTTT
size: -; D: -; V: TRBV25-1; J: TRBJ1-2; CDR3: CASSDGGRYYGYTF; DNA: TGTGCCAGCAGTGATGGGGGCAGATACTATGGCTACACCTTC
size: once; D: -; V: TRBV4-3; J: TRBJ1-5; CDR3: CASSQGWTDNQPQHF; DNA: TGCGCCAGCAGCCAAGGATGGACAGATAATCAGCCCCAGCATTTT